Below are 21 T cell receptor beta chains sequenced from a single sample in a study of cytomegalovirus exposure and HLA in healthy donors. The primer mix had 60 Vbeta and 13 Jbeta primers. Clones were read by immunoSEQ multiplex PCR, and TCRdb kept only the in-frame ones, dropping some. The sample holds some 120,000 clones, under 85% seen once. The sequencing input was PBMCs. These receptors all come from a woman aged 45-59 years in good health and CMV-seropositive.

Remarks on this clone: The junction shows a germline mismatch at one end, possibly a read error. This sequence joins TRBV9 and TRBJ2-7, with D maybe TRBD2 (7 bases). Germline V lookup: CDR1 SGDLS, CDR2 YYNGEE. The CDR3 has 15 residues. CDR3 protein: CPSSVGGRGSYEQYF. CDR3 DNA: TGTCCCAGCAGCGTAGGGGGGAGGGGTAGCTACGAGCAGTACTTC.

The rearrangement uses TRBV7-2 and TRBJ2-7; 7 nucleotides line up with TRBD2. In germline, CDR1 is SGHTA, CDR2 FQGNSA. The V and J ends lost 4 bases and 9 bases, in that order; junction bases with no gene match: 6. The CDR3 is made up of 12 amino acids. The DNA of the CDR3 is TGTGCCAGCAGCTGGCCGGGAGGCTGGCAGTACTTC. It specifies CASSWPGGWQYF.

This chain uses TRBV7-6 with TRBJ1-1; 7 bases are a match to TRBD1. V trimming: 5 bases; J trimming: 4 bases; junction bases outside the gene matches: 7. This CDR3 has 14 residues. Germline lookup yields CDR1 SGHVS and CDR2 FNYEAQ. CDR3 in amino acids: CASSREGQSTEAFF. The CDR3 DNA reads as TGTGCCAGCAGCCGGGAGGGACAGAGCACTGAAGCTTTCTTT.

J is TRBJ1-5 and V is TRBV15; D perhaps matches TRBD1 (5 bases). This CDR3 has 15 amino acids. Germline CDR1 LNHNV, CDR2 YYDKDF (reference sequence). V gave up 4 bases and J gave up 4 bases, with 14 bases separating them. As DNA, the CDR3 is TGTGCCACCAGCACCGGGGGGATTGGAAATCAGCCCCAGCATTTT. It codes for CATSTGGIGNQPQHF.

This sequence joins TRBV25-1 and TRBJ2-1; tentative D call: TRBD2 (7 bases). V lost 4 bases and J 0 bases, leaving 13 bases between the germline ends. Germline V gives CDR1 MGHDK, CDR2 SYGVNS. This CDR3 is 16 amino acids long. The CDR3 bases are TGTGCCAGCAGTGGCGGGGGCCCGAGCTCCTACAATGAGCAGTTCTTC. Amino acid sequence: CASSGGGPSSYNEQFF.

The genes are TRBV7-8 and TRBJ2-5, with a tentative D call TRBD2 (5 bases). The CDR3 extends over 14 amino acids. V lost 1 base and J 3 bases, leaving 9 bases between the germline ends. Germline V gene data show CDR1 as SGHVS and CDR2 as FQNEAQ. CDR3 loop: CASSLGFGEETQYF. The CDR3 DNA reads TGTGCCAGCAGCTTAGGGTTCGGGGAAGAGACCCAGTACTTC. The entire variable domain, with the rest obtained from reference TRBV7-8 and TRBJ2-5, is as follows: GAGVSQSPRYKVAKRGQDVALRCDPISGHVSLFWYQQALGQGPEFLTYFQNEAQLDKSGLPSDRFFAERPEGSVSTLKIQRTQQEDSAVYLCASSLGFGEETQYFGPGTRLLVL.

J is TRBJ2-5 and V is TRBV5-1; a possible D gene is TRBD2 (6 bases). The length of the CDR3 is 14 residues. The V gene lost 4 bases and the J gene lost 2 bases, with 12 bases spanning the gap. From germline, CDR1 is SGHRS and CDR2 YFSETQ. The CDR3 here is CASSPGLTQETQYF. For the CDR3, the DNA is TGCGCCAGCAGCCCGGGACTTACTCAAGAGACCCAGTACTTC.

The chain couples TRBV7-9 to TRBJ2-2; 8 bases line up with TRBD2. This CDR3 is built from 16 residues. V was clipped by 3 bases and J by 6 bases; unmatched bases: 9. Germline lookup yields CDR1 SEHNR and CDR2 FQNEAQ (reference sequence). The CDR3, as DNA: TGTGCCAGCAGCTTCTCCGGGACTAGGTCACCCGGGGAGCTGTTTTTT. Its translation: CASSFSGTRSPGELFF. Full variable domain (missing parts from reference TRBV7-9 and TRBJ2-2): DTGVSQNPRHKITKRGQNVTFRCDPISEHNRLYWYRQTLGQGPEFLTYFQNEAQLEKSRLLSDRFSAERPKGSFSTLEIQRTEQGDSAMYLCASSFSGTRSPGELFFGEGSRLTVL.

The rearrangement links TRBV5-4 to TRBJ2-2; the D gene is possibly TRBD2 (5 bases). The ends were cut back, 3 bases at V and 6 bases at J, with 15 bases in the middle. The CDR3 is made up of 15 amino acids. The germline V gene has CDR1 SGHNT and CDR2 YYREEE (reference sequence). In nucleotides, the CDR3 is TGTGCCAGCAGCTCCGGGAAGAGGGAACCCGGGGAGCTGTTTTTT. Its translation is CASSSGKREPGELFF.

The rearrangement joins TRBV18 to TRBJ2-7; TRBD1 matches 11 bases. Germline V gene lookup returns CDR1 KGHSH and CDR2 LQKENI. CDR3 length equals 14 residues. V gave up 0 bases and J gave up 6 bases; unmatched junction bases: 1. CDR3 protein: CASSPPGQGGEQYF. CDR3 nucleotide sequence: TGTGCCAGCTCACCACCGGGACAGGGGGGCGAGCAGTACTTC.

This clone was seen a single time. The CDR3 loop reads CASSIRVTAYSNQPQHF. The CDR3 nucleotides are TGTGCCAGTAGTATACGGGTCACGGCCTATAGCAATCAGCCCCAGCATTTT. This rearrangement joins TRBV19 to TRBJ1-5; D gene uncertain. V dropped 2 bases and J dropped 0 bases, with 14 bases sitting between them. This CDR3 has 17 amino acids. Germline V lookup: CDR1 LNHDA, CDR2 SQIVND (reference sequence).

This chain links TRBV5-1 with TRBJ2-5, with D perhaps TRBD2 (6 bases). This CDR3 region has 14 residues. V dropped 5 bases and J dropped 5 bases, with 16 bases sitting between them. CDR1 SGHRS and CDR2 YFSETQ come from the germline V gene. CDR3 region: CASRSRVGRETQYF. The CDR3 nucleotides are TGCGCCAGCAGGAGCAGGGTTGGGAGGGAGACCCAGTACTTC.

The V and J genes are TRBV14 and TRBJ2-7, with D maybe TRBD2 (5 bases). Trimming pared 1 base from V and 5 bases from J, leaving 9 bases between. Germline CDR1 and CDR2: SGHDN and FVKESK. The length of the CDR3 is 13 residues. CDR3 region: CASSQGLADEQYF. The CDR3 coding sequence is TGTGCCAGCAGCCAAGGTCTAGCCGACGAGCAGTACTTC. Drawing the rest from reference TRBV14 and TRBJ2-7, the complete variable domain is EAGVTQFPSHSVIEKGQTVTLRCDPISGHDNLYWYRRVMGKEIKFLLHFVKESKQDESGMPNNRFLAERTGGTYSTLKVQPAELEDSGVYFCASSQGLADEQYFGPGTRLTVT.

The V call is TRBV29-1, the J call TRBJ1-1, with 7 bases identical to TRBD1. The CDR3 runs to 13 residues. Germline values: CDR1 SQVTM, CDR2 ANQGSEA. V shed 7 bases and J 0 bases; nucleotides not matched to a gene: 5. This CDR3 is CSARQGMNTEAFF. The CDR3 region has the DNA TGCAGCGCCAGACAGGGAATGAACACTGAAGCTTTCTTT.

V is TRBV5-4 and J is TRBJ2-7; 8 bases fit TRBD1. V dropped 4 bases and J dropped 2; count of bases not matched to a gene: 5. The CDR3 contains 14 residues. Germline V CDR1 and CDR2: SGHNT, YYREEE (reference sequence). The CDR3: CASSEDRVPYEQYF. CDR3 nucleotide sequence: TGTGCCAGCAGCGAGGACAGGGTCCCCTACGAGCAGTACTTC.

V and J are TRBV11-3 and TRBJ1-2; the D gene is possibly TRBD1 (6 bases). Trimming cost V 5 bases and J 8 bases, with 18 bases left between them. CDR1 SGHNT and CDR2 YENEEA come from the germline V gene. This CDR3 is built from 14 residues. The CDR3 bases are TGTGCCAGCAGCCGAGCAGACCCAGGGGCGGGCTACACCTTC. It translates to CASSRADPGAGYTF.

The chain recombines TRBV10-3 with TRBJ2-1; 9 bases align to TRBD2. The germline V gene encodes CDR1 ENHRY and CDR2 SYGVKD. Trimming removed 1 base from V and 5 bases from J; junction bases left unmatched: 6. CDR3 size: 16 residues. CDR3 loop: CAISEFSGGQNNEQFF. In DNA form, the CDR3 reads TGTGCCATCAGTGAGTTCAGCGGGGGGCAGAACAATGAGCAGTTCTTC.

The V gene is TRBV4-3, the J gene TRBJ2-6; no clear D gene. The CDR3 is 16 residues long. With 1 base removed from V and 1 base from J, the gap between germline ends came to 8 bases. The V gene's germline CDR1 is LGHNA and CDR2 YSLEER. The CDR3 DNA reads TGCGCCAGCAGCCAAGGGCGGATTTCTGGGGCCAACGTCCTGACTTTC. It specifies CASSQGRISGANVLTF.

The genes are TRBV6-5 and TRBJ2-1; weak D call: TRBD1 (6 bases). The germline V gene has CDR1 MNHEY and CDR2 SVGAGI. Trimming shortened V by 7 bases and J by 8 bases, and 21 bases separated the two germline ends. This CDR3 has 15 residues. CDR3 DNA: TGTGCCAGCATCGTAGGGGGTTCCCCTTTGGATGAGCAGTTCTTC. Translated: CASIVGGSPLDEQFF.

The rearrangement links TRBV7-2 to TRBJ1-2; no definite D call. Between the trimmed V and J ends, which lost 5 bases and 4 bases, there was a span of 11 bases. The germline V gene has CDR1 SGHTA and CDR2 FQGNSA. CDR3 length: 13 amino acids. The CDR3 region has the DNA TGTGCCAGCAGCGTTCGAGGCCTCTATGGCTACACCTTC. Translating it yields CASSVRGLYGYTF.

In this sample, this clone turned up once. The rearrangement links TRBV6-1 to TRBJ1-1; D remains ambiguous. With 0 bases removed from V and 8 bases from J, the gap between germline ends came to 13 bases. The CDR3 extends over 14 amino acids. Germline values: CDR1 MNHNS, CDR2 SASEGT. CDR3 DNA sequence: TGTGCCAGCAGTGAAGCGGACCTCCCGGGGGAAGCTTTCTTT. Translating gives CASSEADLPGEAFF.